The present entry profiles one T cell receptor beta chain with its context. This clonotype showed up just once. Its antigen has not been determined. Base qualities are not recorded, but no much larger clone differs from it by a single base. Weak support is all one read offers. Ficoll-Paque density gradient centrifugation was used to isolate PBMCs. At the junction V is shortened by 0 bases and J by 0 bases, with 14 bases in between. The CDR3 covers 17 residues, taking in both the cysteine and the phenylalanine. Here the CDR3 DNA is all that survives: 51 bases in frame from base 1. CDR1 and CDR2 were assigned from the germline V gene as LGHNT and FRNRAP. This record comes from a study of T-cell memory formation after mild COVID-19 (dated by TCRdb to 2020 to 2023). As for the study more broadly: TCR sequence clusters from the two donors were found to be largely donor specific. In two donors, T-cell clones that expanded and contracted after mild COVID-19 were tracked by sequencing TCRalpha and TCRbeta repertoires over time. Two young, previously healthy adult volunteers made up the cohort, one male and one female. What the work shows at the level of the full study, not this receptor alone: Some responding clones were detected in pre-infection memory, suggesting pre-existing cross-reactive memory T cells joined the SARS-CoV-2 response. From day 15 to 85, contracting clones showed balanced CD4/CD8 phenotypes, whereas a second wave of clones that expanded from day 15 to 37 leaned towards CD4+. Contracting CD4+ clones turned up mainly in the CM and EM memory subsets, whereas EMRA was where CD8+ clones were enriched. The study included only a couple of mild cases, and larger cohorts that include severe cases with pre-infection samples were judged to be necessary. Whether the second-wave clones peaking on day 37 were SARS-CoV-2 specific was not confirmed.

Sequencer: Illumina NovaSeq 6000. TCRalpha and TCRbeta cDNA libraries were constructed by 5'RACE with constant-segment primers, with sample barcodes and unique molecular identifiers being introduced. RNA was extracted from every sample with Trizol reagent. The libraries were amplified in two PCR steps, and the second step added a second sample barcode and Illumina TruSeq adapters. Sequencing of the libraries was done on an Illumina NovaSeq, producing 2 x 150 bp paired-end reads. Processing in the source paper ran as follows. The reads were demultiplexed and collapsed into UMI-guided consensus sequences using migec v1.2.7. Using mixcr v2.1.11, UMI consensuses were aligned to TRA and TRB V and J templates and then assembled into clonotypes. Expanded or contracted clonotypes were those called significant by both edgeR and NoisET, with noise models trained on biological replicates. For edgeR calls, the thresholds were a false discovery rate-adjusted p below 0.01 and a log2 fold-change of 1. As an exploratory analysis of dynamics, max-normalized trajectories of the 1000 most abundant clonotypes were examined with PCA combined with hierarchical clustering. Separately sequenced CD4+ and CD8+ repertoires were used to assign a CD4 or CD8 phenotype to each responding clone. The public reads were reprocessed in TCRdb via fastp at Q25 and MiXCR, keeping in-frame beta chains. Rows are unified per CDR3 protein, each entry keeping the most common DNA and genes. The V and J calls were not made by the authors but by TCRdb's processing. The sample table contains about 110,000 distinct CDR3 sequences; only one count was recorded for approximately 14% of them. 35% to 50% of the sample rests with the top ten.

Sequenced material: PBMCs or a T cell subset sorted from them (not recorded which). This chain is built from TRBV12-5 and TRBJ2-5; the D gene identity is not certain. The clonotype was recovered from a young man who had mild COVID-19 (a few samples of this study predate the infection). The sample titles of this study are shuffled in the database, so cell type and time point are left out; the donor was told from shared clones. DNA sequence: TGTGCTAGTGGTTTGGTACTGAACTCTCCCGACCAAGAGACCCAGTACTTC. Its protein reads: CASGLVLNSPDQETQYF.